Listed below are T cell receptor beta chains from one sample, sequenced in a study of OX40 agonist ivuxolimab in advanced cancers. TCRdb's table, derived via immunoSEQ multiplex PCR, lists solely in-frame clones and lacks some. The data hold 40,000 or so clones, with roughly 82% observed a single time. This specimen was CD4+ or CD8+ T cells sorted from blood, taken in a trial of the OX40 agonist ivuxolimab. The source is an adult with an advanced solid tumor such as melanoma, head and neck, liver or kidney cancer. The CDR3 runs from the conserved cysteine through the conserved F or W. D genes are given only for firm matches. Only part of the rows carry a size: once, few, many, or a class if the clone is expanded.

d_gene	v_gene	j_gene	abundance	CDR3aa	CDR3nt
TRBD1	TRBV10-3	TRBJ1-1	once	CAISEFPLGQGNTEAFF	TGTGCCATCAGTGAGTTTCCATTGGGACAGGGGAACACTGAAGCTTTCTTT
NA	TRBV28	TRBJ1-2	NA	CASSTHRSVYGYTF	TGTGCCAGCAGTACCCACCGTTCCGTGTATGGCTACACCTTC
NA	TRBV7-9	TRBJ1-3	NA	CASSRGGWRSSGNTIYF	TGTGCCAGCAGCCGAGGGGGGTGGCGTAGCTCTGGAAACACCATATATTTT
TRBD2	TRBV9	TRBJ2-7	NA	CASSVAGGPVEQYF	TGTGCCAGCAGCGTAGCGGGAGGGCCAGTCGAGCAGTACTTC
TRBD2	TRBV5-4	TRBJ2-3	NA	CASSYPGGLTDTQYF	TGTGCCAGCAGCTACCCGGGAGGACTCACAGATACGCAGTATTTT
NA	TRBV10-3	TRBJ1-5	NA	CAIRQGLNQPQHF	TGTGCCATCAGGCAGGGGTTGAATCAGCCCCAGCATTTT
NA	TRBV10-3	TRBJ2-5	NA	CAISAAGGETQYF	TGTGCCATCAGTGCGGCAGGAGGCGAGACCCAGTACTTC
NA	TRBV30	TRBJ1-1	few	CAWSPDLNTEAFF	TGTGCCTGGAGTCCCGACCTGAACACTGAAGCTTTCTTT
TRBD1	TRBV18	TRBJ2-3	NA	CASSPTGVTDTQYF	TGTGCCAGCTCACCCACAGGGGTGACAGATACGCAGTATTTT
TRBD1	TRBV6-5	TRBJ2-7	NA	CASQRDRGVYEQYF	TGTGCCAGCCAAAGGGACAGGGGAGTCTACGAGCAGTACTTC
TRBD1	TRBV19	TRBJ1-4	once	CASSSAATQGAYEKLFF	TGTGCCAGTAGCTCGGCCGCCACACAGGGGGCTTATGAAAAACTGTTTTTT
NA	TRBV5-4	TRBJ2-3	NA	CASSVKDTDTQYF	TGTGCCAGCAGCGTCAAAGACACAGATACGCAGTATTTT
TRBD1	TRBV5-1	TRBJ1-1	once	CASSSGQPNTEAFF	TGCGCCAGCAGCTCGGGACAGCCGAACACTGAAGCTTTCTTT
TRBD2	TRBV7-8	TRBJ2-2	once	CASSSSFRLGGIGTGELFF	TGTGCCAGCAGCTCTAGTTTCAGGTTGGGAGGGATCGGCACCGGGGAGCTGTTTTTT
NA	TRBV27	TRBJ2-5	NA	CASSLGGYGETQYF	TGTGCCAGCAGTTTAGGGGGGTACGGAGAGACCCAGTACTTC
NA	TRBV29-1	TRBJ1-3	NA	CSVGEGSSVGNTIYF	TGCAGCGTTGGGGAGGGGAGTTCGGTCGGAAACACCATATATTTT
TRBD2	TRBV11-3	TRBJ2-1	NA	CASSPPGRDNEQFF	TGTGCCAGCAGCCCCCCCGGGAGGGACAATGAGCAGTTCTTC
NA	TRBV10-3	TRBJ2-6	NA	CAISGFTAGANVLTF	TGTGCCATCAGTGGGTTTACGGCTGGGGCCAACGTCCTGACTTTC
TRBD1	TRBV5-1	TRBJ2-7	NA	CASSLGDRVVREQYF	TGCGCCAGCAGCTTGGGGGACAGGGTTGTTCGCGAGCAGTACTTC
NA	TRBV9	TRBJ2-1	once	CASSAGEAYNEQFF	TGTGCCAGCAGCGCAGGGGAGGCTTACAATGAGCAGTTCTTC
NA	TRBV9	TRBJ2-3	NA	CASSSGSTDTQYF	TGTGCCAGCAGCAGCGGTAGCACAGATACGCAGTATTTT
NA	TRBV6-1	TRBJ2-7	NA	CASSAGGGYEQYF	TGTGCCAGCAGTGCAGGAGGGGGCTACGAGCAGTACTTC
TRBD2	TRBV6-4	TRBJ2-1	NA	CASSPRPGTSSEQFF	TGTGCCAGCAGTCCTCGTCCCGGGACTAGCAGTGAGCAGTTCTTC
TRBD1	TRBV5-4	TRBJ1-6	NA	CASSLGQGLNSPLHF	TGTGCCAGCAGCTTGGGACAGGGCTTAAACTCACCCCTCCACTTT
NA	TRBV6-5	TRBJ1-2	NA	CASSYFQQAGGYTF	TGTGCCAGCAGTTACTTCCAACAAGCGGGGGGCTACACCTTC
NA	TRBV6-6	TRBJ2-3	NA	CASSYSLNMGDTQYF	TGTGCCAGCAGTTACTCCCTAAACATGGGGGATACGCAGTATTTT
NA	TRBV7-2	TRBJ1-1	NA	CASSLQPGDTEAFF	TGTGCCAGCAGCCTACAACCAGGTGACACTGAAGCTTTCTTT
TRBD1	TRBV7-9	TRBJ2-7	NA	CASSWSRQGEDGEQYF	TGTGCCAGCAGCTGGTCTAGACAGGGGGAGGACGGCGAGCAGTACTTC
NA	TRBV6-6	TRBJ2-7	NA	CAISDPDGGSYEQYF	TGTGCCATCAGTGATCCGGACGGAGGCTCCTACGAGCAGTACTTC
TRBD1	TRBV6-4	TRBJ1-2	NA	CASTQSADRGLGYTF	TGTGCCAGCACCCAAAGCGCAGACAGGGGGCTTGGCTACACCTTC
NA	TRBV4-2	TRBJ2-7	once	CASSDKAYEQYF	TGTGCCAGCAGCGATAAAGCCTACGAGCAGTACTTC
NA	TRBV7-2	TRBJ2-1	NA	CASSFRASEQFF	TGTGCCAGCAGCTTCCGGGCCTCTGAGCAGTTCTTC
NA	TRBV2	TRBJ1-3	few	CAGGRAPGNTIYF	TGTGCCGGGGGAAGAGCGCCGGGAAACACCATATATTTT
NA	TRBV4-1	TRBJ1-1	NA	CASSHDTSNTEAFF	TGCGCCAGCAGCCACGACACTTCGAACACTGAAGCTTTCTTT
NA	TRBV2	TRBJ1-3	NA	CAVRQDSGNTIYF	TGTGCCGTCCGACAGGACTCTGGAAACACCATATATTTT
NA	TRBV7-2	TRBJ1-6	NA	CASSYGPGNSPLHF	TGTGCCAGCAGCTATGGTCCGGGGAATTCACCCCTCCACTTT
NA	TRBV6-1	TRBJ1-5	NA	CASSGQGKNQPQHF	TGTGCCAGCAGTGGGCAGGGGAAGAATCAGCCCCAGCATTTT
TRBD1	TRBV5-1	TRBJ1-5	NA	CASSQGERNQPQHF	TGCGCCAGCAGCCAGGGGGAGCGCAATCAGCCCCAGCATTTT
NA	TRBV5-1	TRBJ2-1	NA	CASSKGGSYNEQFF	TGCGCCAGCAGTAAAGGGGGCTCCTACAATGAGCAGTTCTTC
NA	TRBV6-5	TRBJ2-7	few	CAGQRTASGYF	TGTGCCGGCCAACGGACGGCGAGTGGGTACTTC
NA	TRBV5-8	TRBJ1-2	NA	CASSPRTPVSLNGYTF	TGTGCCAGCAGCCCCCGGACACCCGTTTCTTTGAATGGCTACACCTTC
TRBD2	TRBV5-1	TRBJ2-7	NA	CASSLGLAGGVTYEQYF	TGCGCCAGCAGCTTGGGCCTAGCGGGAGGGGTAACCTACGAGCAGTACTTC
NA	TRBV15	TRBJ1-5	NA	CATSRMGGQPQHF	TGTGCCACCAGCCGAATGGGAGGACAGCCCCAGCATTTT
NA	TRBV4-1	TRBJ1-6	NA	CASSQDLPRVSNLPLHF	TGCGCCAGCAGCCAAGATTTACCCCGGGTCTCCAATCTCCCCCTCCACTTT
TRBD2	TRBV5-6	TRBJ2-5	NA	CASSQLAGGRQETQYF	TGTGCCAGCAGCCAACTAGCGGGGGGGCGGCAAGAGACCCAGTACTTC
TRBD1	TRBV27	TRBJ1-1	NA	CASRGTTGEENTEAFF	TGTGCCAGCAGGGGAACCACAGGGGAGGAGAACACTGAAGCTTTCTTT
NA	TRBV7-9	TRBJ1-2	NA	CASSFGTDYGYTF	TGTGCCAGCAGCTTCGGGACGGACTATGGCTACACCTTC
TRBD2	TRBV6-4	TRBJ2-7	many	CASSETSGSSYEQYF	TGTGCCAGCAGTGAGACTAGCGGGAGCTCCTACGAGCAGTACTTC
NA	TRBV7-3	TRBJ2-3	NA	CASSLISTDTQYF	TGTGCCAGCAGCTTGATTAGCACAGATACGCAGTATTTT
NA	TRBV6-5	TRBJ1-4	once	CASSYSIVGGEKLFF	TGTGCCAGCAGTTACTCGATTGTGGGGGGTGAAAAACTGTTTTTT
NA	TRBV4-1	TRBJ2-7	NA	CASSQVGIFYEQYF	TGCGCCAGCAGCCAAGTAGGGATCTTCTACGAGCAGTACTTC
TRBD2	TRBV2	TRBJ2-1	NA	CASSDRRGGLYEQFF	TGTGCCAGCAGTGATAGGCGGGGGGGCTTGTATGAGCAGTTCTTC
NA	TRBV2	TRBJ1-1	NA	CASTSQGDTEAFF	TGTGCCAGCACCTCACAGGGCGACACTGAAGCTTTCTTT
TRBD2	TRBV5-6	TRBJ2-3	few	CASSPDPGGLTDTQYF	TGTGCCAGCAGCCCCGATCCGGGGGGGCTCACAGATACGCAGTATTTT
NA	TRBV7-8	TRBJ1-1	NA	CASSLVRGYGNTEAFF	TGTGCCAGCAGCTTAGTCCGGGGCTATGGGAACACTGAAGCTTTCTTT